This T cell receptor beta chain was identified during a study of T cells in Graves' hyperthyroidism and ophthalmopathy. Regarding this clonotype: Germline is not matched at one junction end, which may reflect a read error.

Amplification targeted TCR beta CDR3 regions from RNA transcripts. HTBI primers were employed in a first-round RT-PCR of the TCR CDR3. TCRdb fed the multiplex PCR reads into MiXCR, producing one record per CDR3 protein. The repertoire holds 650,000 to 800,000 distinct CDR3 sequences, with just under 45% as singletons. Germline loops: CDR1 LNHNV, CDR2 YYDKDF (reference sequence). The CDR3 length is 16 residues. Patients were excluded for uncontrolled infection, other autoimmune disease, pregnancy or lactation. Sequenced input: peripheral blood or thyroid tissue (not recorded which). The rearrangement links TRBV15 to TRBJ2-5; 8 bases are shared with TRBD1. The sequence was collected from an adult man with Graves' disease, either hyperthyroidism or ophthalmopathy (not recorded which). This chain's CDR3 is CATSGETGASQETQYF. In nucleotides, the CDR3 is TGTGCCACCAGCGGAGAGACAGGGGCAAGCCAAGAGACCCAGTACTTC.